This T cell receptor (beta chain) was profiled in a study of blood T cells in healthy people across ages. As to this clonotype: Its antigen is undetermined.

Broader study findings: Among T cells, TCR beta diversity per million cells dropped roughly linearly as age rose. Leaving the PBMCs unsorted stopped any conclusive comparison of naive versus antigen-experienced cells.

The CDR3 runs 16 residues. Trimming removed 3 bases at V and 4 bases at J, with 18 bases between. Germline values: CDR1 ENHRY, CDR2 SYGVKD. Donors were systemically healthy Caucasian individuals from Russia aged roughly 6 to 95 years. Together with a sample-barcoded 5' primer, a J-beta primer mix was included in a second PCR lasting roughly 6 to 12 cycles. Each of the cDNA molecules was tagged by a template-switch adaptor with 12 random nucleotides. MiXCR, applied by TCRdb to the 5' RACE reads, yields one record per CDR3 protein. The repertoire holds 1.5 million to 2 million distinct CDR3 sequences, with roughly 49% as singletons.

The sequenced sample was blood. The chain joins TRBV10-3 to TRBJ2-5, with a possible D match to TRBD1 (5 bases). The source is a woman aged 35 to 49 in good health. CDR3 loop: CAISEGAVVSGETQYF. The CDR3 bases are TGTGCCATCAGTGAAGGGGCAGTCGTTTCGGGAGAGACCCAGTACTTC.